Listed here are 30 T cell receptor beta chains from one sample, sequenced in a study of blood T cell repertoires in COVID-19. TCRdb keeps only in-frame clones here, not all; method: immunoSEQ multiplex PCR. The sample consists of 85,000 to 100,000 clones, around 90% of them appearing once. Sequenced: peripheral blood. The source is a man aged 45-65 years with COVID-19, enrolled during active disease.

The rearrangement links TRBV9 to TRBJ1-6; D may be TRBD1 (5 bases). The CDR3 runs 16 residues. CDR1 is SGDLS and CDR2 is YYNGEE in the germline V gene. V was trimmed by 7 bases and J by 9 bases, leaving 23 bases between them. In DNA, the CDR3 is TGTGCCAGCCCACGGGGGGGGTGCCTGGAGGGTTCACCCCTCCACTTT. Translation gives CASPRGGCLEGSPLHF.

DNA of the CDR3: TGTGCCTGCCCGTACAGCCCCACTGAAGCTTTCTTT. Residues: CACPYSPTEAFF. The chain joins TRBV30 to TRBJ1-1; D is unclear. With 6 bases removed from V and 4 bases from J, the gap between germline ends came to 12 bases. CDR1 is GTSNPN and CDR2 is SVGIG in the germline V gene (reference sequence). The CDR3 totals 12 residues.

V usage is TRBV7-3 and J usage is TRBJ2-7; no clear D. The CDR3 covers 12 residues. V lost 5 bases, J lost 6 bases, and 11 bases lay in between. The germline gives CDR1 SGHTA, CDR2 FQGTGA. The CDR3 coding sequence is TGTGCCAGCAGCCAGCTAGACCGCGAGCAGTACTTC. This encodes CASSQLDREQYF.

The V and J genes are TRBV5-6 and TRBJ2-1, with 8 bases matching TRBD2. This CDR3 region has 14 residues. Germline trimming cut 2 bases from V and 9 bases from J; bases unmatched to any gene: 7. Germline V gives CDR1 SGHDT, CDR2 YYEEEE. The CDR3 sequence: CASSLSGGNGEQFF. The CDR3 DNA reads as TGTGCCAGCAGCTTAAGCGGGGGAAATGGTGAGCAGTTCTTC.

This CDR3 reads CASSLEDRFYSYEQYF. DNA for the CDR3: TGTGCCAGCAGCTTAGAGGACAGATTCTACTCCTACGAGCAGTACTTC. This sequence joins TRBV7-8 and TRBJ2-7; D may be TRBD1 (6 bases). This CDR3 has 16 residues. V lost 1 base, J lost 0 bases, and 13 bases lay in between. The germline V gene has CDR1 SGHVS and CDR2 FQNEAQ.

The chain employs TRBV3-1 (or the pseudogene TRBV3-2) and TRBJ2-2; no clear D. CDR3 length: 15 amino acids. Trimming removed 1 base from V and 5 bases from J, with 11 bases in between. Germline-derived CDR1 and CDR2 are LGHDT and YNNKEL (reference sequence). DNA for the CDR3: TGTGCCAGCAGCCAAGTGGGTTCGGGTACCGGGGAGCTGTTTTTT. Translated, it gives CASSQVGSGTGELFF.

The chain has TRBV6-5 and TRBJ1-2; D might be TRBD1 (5 bases). The CDR3 extends over 12 amino acids. Germline CDR1 and CDR2: MNHEY and SVGAGI. Between the trimmed V and J ends, which lost 7 bases and 5 bases, there was a span of 11 bases. The CDR3 nucleotides are TGTGCCAGCAACGAGGAGGGGTATGGCTACACCTTC. Its protein product is CASNEEGYGYTF.

The chain employs TRBV10-3 and TRBJ2-1; the match to TRBD2 covers 8 bases. There are 17 residues in the CDR3. V was clipped by 6 bases and J by 4 bases; unmatched bases: 14. The germline V gene encodes CDR1 ENHRY and CDR2 SYGVKD. The CDR3 region has the DNA TGTGCCATCAGACGAAGACCGGGACTAGAGATATACAATGAGCAGTTCTTC. Its translation is CAIRRRPGLEIYNEQFF.

V usage is TRBV30 and J usage is TRBJ1-2, with D perhaps matching TRBD1 (5 bases). In germline, CDR1 is GTSNPN, CDR2 SVGIG (reference sequence). V dropped 4 bases and J dropped 7 bases, with 13 bases sitting between them. The CDR3 consists of 12 residues. The CDR3 loop reads CAWTKGVVGYTF. CDR3 in DNA: TGTGCCTGGACCAAAGGGGTAGTTGGCTACACCTTC. The whole variable domain, remainder taken from reference TRBV30 and TRBJ1-2, is SQTIHQWPATLVQPVGSPLSLECTVEGTSNPNLYWYRQAAGRGLQLLFYSVGIGQISSEVPQNLSASRPQDRQFILSSKKLLLSDSGFYLCAWTKGVVGYTFGSGTRLTVV.

The chain links TRBV15 to TRBJ2-1, with D perhaps matching TRBD1 (6 bases). V lost 0 bases to trimming and J lost 9 bases, with 12 bases between them. Germline loops: CDR1 LNHNV, CDR2 YYDKDF (reference sequence). The CDR3 sequence is 14 residues long. The CDR3, as DNA: TGTGCCACCAGCAGAGATAGGGGGATGGGTGAGCAGTTCTTC. It translates to CATSRDRGMGEQFF.

The chain joins TRBV7-9 to TRBJ2-1; D is unclear. The V end lost 5 bases, the J end lost 6 bases, and 8 bases lay between the germline ends. The germline V gene encodes CDR1 SEHNR and CDR2 FQNEAQ (reference sequence). The CDR3 runs to 12 residues. CDR3 DNA sequence: TGTGCCAGCAGCCCGCTAGGCAATGAGCAGTTCTTC. This sequence encodes CASSPLGNEQFF.

The chain recombines TRBV10-3 with TRBJ2-5, with 9 nucleotides matching TRBD2. J was trimmed by 2 bases and V by 3 bases; bases with no gene match: 10. The CDR3 runs 17 residues. CDR1 and CDR2 from the germline V gene are ENHRY and SYGVKD. The CDR3 DNA is TGTGCCATCAGTGAAGGACCCTCGCGGGGGGGACAAGAGACCCAGTACTTC. As protein: CAISEGPSRGGQETQYF.

The chain combines TRBV4-1 with TRBJ2-2; D is possibly TRBD1 (6 bases). V shed 1 base and J shed 5 bases, with 11 bases lying between them. CDR1 is MGHRA and CDR2 is YSYEKL in the germline V gene. The CDR3 totals 15 residues. This CDR3 reads CASSQGYRETGELFF. DNA of the CDR3: TGCGCCAGCAGCCAAGGGTACAGGGAAACCGGGGAGCTGTTTTTT.

This rearrangement joins TRBV19 to TRBJ1-6; D remains ambiguous. The V and J ends lost 5 bases and 8 bases respectively, with 10 bases between them. CDR3 length: 13 amino acids. Germline CDR1 and CDR2: LNHDA and SQIVND (reference sequence). CDR3 DNA sequence: TGTGCCAGTAGTTCCGTCTCGGATTCACCCCTCCACTTT. It specifies CASSSVSDSPLHF.

This rearrangement joins TRBV7-6 to TRBJ2-3, with TRBD2 matching 13 bases. Trimming removed 1 base from V and 3 bases from J; junction bases left unmatched: 10. This CDR3 region has 19 residues. Germline CDR1 SGHVS, CDR2 FNYEAQ. CDR3 bases: TGTGCCAGCAGCTTAGGGACTAGCGGGGGCCAGTATTCTACAGATACGCAGTATTTT. It translates to CASSLGTSGGQYSTDTQYF. The full variable domain, rest sourced from reference TRBV7-6 and TRBJ2-3, is GAGVSQSPRYKVTKRGQDVALRCDPISGHVSLYWYRQALGQGPEFLTYFNYEAQQDKSGLPNDRFSAERPEGSISTLTIQRTEQRDSAMYRCASSLGTSGGQYSTDTQYFGPGTRLTVL.

The chain is built from TRBV5-5 and TRBJ2-3; D might be TRBD1 (5 bases). Trimming took off 1 base at V and 4 bases at J, with 13 bases between the two ends. CDR1 is SGHKS, CDR2 YYEKEE, per germline (reference sequence). This CDR3 is built from 15 residues. The CDR3 DNA follows: TGTGCCAGCAGCTTGAAAGGACAAGGCCCAGATACGCAGTATTTT. Protein: CASSLKGQGPDTQYF.

The V and J genes are TRBV5-1 and TRBJ1-1; 7 bases fit TRBD1. From germline, CDR1 is SGHRS and CDR2 YFSETQ. This CDR3 comprises 14 residues. V trimming: 2 bases; J trimming: 0 bases; junction bases outside the gene matches: 1. The CDR3 sequence is CASSLGGMNTEAFF. The CDR3 coding sequence is TGCGCCAGCAGCTTAGGGGGCATGAACACTGAAGCTTTCTTT. The full variable domain, in which reference TRBV5-1 and TRBJ1-1 provide the parts outside the CDR3, is KAGVTQTPRYLIKTRGQQVTLSCSPISGHRSVSWYQQTPGQGLQFLFEYFSETQRNKGNFPGRFSGRQFSNSRSEMNVSTLELGDSALYLCASSLGGMNTEAFFGQGTRLTVV.

The chain couples TRBV4-2 to TRBJ1-2; no reliable D call. Germline V lookup: CDR1 LGHNA, CDR2 YNFKEQ. The CDR3 runs 15 residues. The V and J ends lost 0 bases and 2 bases respectively, with 10 bases between them. DNA of the CDR3: TGTGCCAGCAGCCAAGATCAGCGCGGAAACTATGGCTACACCTTC. Its translation is CASSQDQRGNYGYTF.

This chain links TRBV5-1 with TRBJ2-3; TRBD2 might be the D (6 bases). This CDR3 has 16 residues. CDR1 and CDR2 (germline): SGHRS, YFSETQ. V lost 0 bases, J lost 2 bases, and 13 bases lay in between. CDR3 amino acids: CASSLDRDSATDTQYF. DNA for the CDR3: TGCGCCAGCAGCTTGGACCGGGACTCAGCCACAGATACGCAGTATTTT.

The chain couples TRBV29-1 to TRBJ1-1; perhaps TRBD1 as D (6 bases). Germline CDR1 reads SQVTM; CDR2 reads ANQGSEA. This CDR3 comprises 13 residues. V lost 8 bases and J lost 1, with 14 bases in between. CDR3 protein: CSISQGGNTEAFF. The CDR3 DNA reads as TGCAGCATATCACAAGGGGGGAACACTGAAGCTTTCTTT.

This rearrangement joins TRBV4-1 to TRBJ2-1; 8 positions agree with TRBD2. This CDR3 is built from 19 residues. In germline, CDR1 is MGHRA, CDR2 YSYEKL. V lost 0 bases to trimming and J lost 2 bases; unmatched junction nucleotides: 12. The CDR3 region is CASSQDRRVDGGAYNEQFF. The CDR3 DNA reads as TGCGCCAGCAGCCAAGACCGTAGGGTTGACGGGGGGGCCTACAATGAGCAGTTCTTC.

The genes are TRBV7-9 and TRBJ1-5; D not resolved. Germline V CDR1 and CDR2: SEHNR, FQNEAQ (reference sequence). The CDR3 is 12 residues long. V was clipped by 5 bases and J by 5 bases, with 7 bases between them. The CDR3 region is CASSPLDQPQHF. DNA for the CDR3: TGTGCCAGCAGCCCCCTAGATCAGCCCCAGCATTTT. Together with reference TRBV7-9 and TRBJ1-5, the CDR3 gives the full variable domain: DTGVSQNPRHKITKRGQNVTFRCDPISEHNRLYWYRQTLGQGPEFLTYFQNEAQLEKSRLLSDRFSAERPKGSFSTLEIQRTEQGDSAMYLCASSPLDQPQHFGDGTRLSIL.

V gene TRBV12-3 or TRBV12-4 combines with J gene TRBJ2-7; TRBD1 agrees at 11 bases. Losses at the gene ends were 5 bases for V and 7 bases for J; bases not matched to a gene: 4. The CDR3 sequence is 13 residues long. The CDR3 spells CASSPGQGGEQYF. In nucleotides, the CDR3 is TGTGCCAGCAGTCCGGGACAGGGGGGGGAGCAGTACTTC.

The chain combines TRBV5-5 with TRBJ1-1; D gene ambiguous. Trimming removed 4 bases from V and 7 bases from J, with 20 bases in between. This CDR3 comprises 15 residues. In germline, CDR1 is SGHKS, CDR2 YYEKEE (reference sequence). The CDR3 coding sequence is TGTGCCAGCAGCCGTCAGGAGGGTAGAGGAGGTGAAGCTTTCTTT. It yields the protein CASSRQEGRGGEAFF.

The CDR3 DNA reads as TGTGCCAGCAGCTTGGGACAGCTCAGCACAGATACGCAGTATTTT. Protein sequence: CASSLGQLSTDTQYF. The chain combines TRBV11-2 with TRBJ2-3, with 7 bases fitting TRBD1. V gave up 3 bases and J gave up 0 bases; unmatched junction bases: 3. This CDR3 region has 15 residues. The germline gives CDR1 SGHAT, CDR2 FQNNGV.

V usage is TRBV2 and J usage is TRBJ2-2; D may be TRBD2 (5 bases). V lost 9 bases and J 0 bases, leaving 17 bases between the germline ends. The CDR3 sequence is 16 residues long. Germline lookup yields CDR1 SNHLY and CDR2 FYNNEI. CDR3 in DNA: TGTGCCAGTGACTCTGGGATAGCGTCGAACACCGGGGAGCTGTTTTTT. Residues: CASDSGIASNTGELFF.

The chain combines TRBV19 with TRBJ1-4, with D tentatively TRBD1 (5 bases). This CDR3 region has 9 residues. V shed 11 bases and J shed 16 bases, with 14 bases lying between them. In germline, CDR1 is LNHDA, CDR2 SQIVND (reference sequence). The CDR3 is CAGGPGGFF. The CDR3 DNA reads TGTGCCGGGGGTCCGGGAGGGTTTTTT.

This chain connects TRBV24-1 to TRBJ2-2, with 7 bases matching TRBD1. Trimming cost V 3 bases and J 6 bases; bases outside gene matches: 3. CDR3 length equals 14 residues. Germline V lookup: CDR1 KGHDR, CDR2 SFDVKD. CDR3 sequence (DNA): TGTGCCACCAGTGATGCCACAGGGGCCGGGGAGCTGTTTTTT. Amino acids: CATSDATGAGELFF.

The chain couples TRBV7-2 to TRBJ2-3; 8 bases are shared with TRBD2. CDR1 and CDR2 from the germline V gene are SGHTA and FQGNSA. The CDR3 is made up of 14 amino acids. Losses at the gene ends were 8 bases for V and 14 bases for J; bases not matched to a gene: 18. CDR3: CASVRRGASVLLYF. The CDR3 nucleotides are TGTGCCAGCGTCCGGCGGGGGGCCTCCGTCCTCCTGTATTTT.

The chain recombines TRBV27 with TRBJ1-2, with TRBD1 as a possible D gene (5 bases). The V end lost 0 bases, the J end lost 1 base, and 15 bases lay between the germline ends. The CDR3 consists of 17 residues. CDR1 MNHEY and CDR2 SMNVEV come from the germline V gene (reference sequence). In nucleotides, the CDR3 is TGTGCCAGCAGTTTATCGGGGCAGCGCAGGTTTAACTATGGCTACACCTTC. It yields the protein CASSLSGQRRFNYGYTF.